The 13 T cell receptor beta chains in this list originate from one sample, sequenced in a study of cytomegalovirus exposure and HLA in healthy donors. The PCR had 60 Vbeta and 13 Jbeta primers. Sequencing was performed with immunoSEQ multiplex PCR; in TCRdb, only in-frame clones are kept and a portion is missing. Among approximately 140,000 clones listed, 75% to 85% were seen once. Sequencing used PBMCs. The receptors shown here come from a human donor in good health.

The rearrangement uses TRBV30 and TRBJ2-7, with 10 bases aligning to TRBD2. This CDR3 has 13 amino acids. Germline-derived CDR1 and CDR2 are GTSNPN and SVGIG (reference sequence). This CDR3 is CAGQLAGDYEQYF. CDR3 DNA sequence: TGTGCTGGGCAGCTAGCGGGGGACTACGAGCAGTACTTC.

The chain couples TRBV27 to TRBJ1-2; TRBD1 might be the D (6 bases). V lost 2 bases, J lost 2 bases, and 9 bases lay in between. From germline, CDR1 is MNHEY and CDR2 SMNVEV (reference sequence). This CDR3 region has 14 residues. CDR3: CASSLGGANYGYTF. For the CDR3, the DNA is TGTGCCAGCAGTTTAGGGGGGGCCAACTATGGCTACACCTTC.

This clone was counted a few times. The chain uses TRBV6-6 and TRBJ1-1; no firm D call. Germline CDR1 and CDR2: MNHNY and SVGAGI (reference sequence). This CDR3 region has 13 residues. Trimming pared 7 bases from V and 0 bases from J, leaving 9 bases between. The CDR3 DNA reads TGTGCCAGCACCCCTTTTATGAACACTGAAGCTTTCTTT. Amino acids: CASTPFMNTEAFF.

The chain is built from TRBV5-1 and TRBJ2-5; D remains ambiguous. The CDR3 is 14 amino acids. Germline CDR1 and CDR2: SGHRS and YFSETQ. V was pared by 3 bases and J by 3 bases, with 12 bases between. The CDR3 region has the DNA TGCGCCAGCAGCTCAAACGCCGCGGAAGAGACCCAGTACTTC. This sequence encodes CASSSNAAEETQYF.

This sequence joins TRBV9 and TRBJ2-7; 13 bases fit TRBD2. This CDR3 region has 20 residues. V trimming: 4 bases; J trimming: 2 bases; junction bases outside the gene matches: 18. The germline V gene encodes CDR1 SGDLS and CDR2 YYNGEE. The CDR3 sequence is CASSLRDPGTSGVRAYEQYF. The CDR3 coding sequence is TGTGCCAGCAGCCTCCGCGACCCAGGGACTAGCGGGGTTCGCGCCTACGAGCAGTACTTC. The variable domain in full, with the rest retrieved from reference TRBV9 and TRBJ2-7, is DSGVTQTPKHLITATGQRVTLRCSPRSGDLSVYWYQQSLDQGLQFLIQYYNGEERAKGNILERFSAQQFPDLHSELNLSSLELGDSALYFCASSLRDPGTSGVRAYEQYFGPGTRLTVT.

The V call is TRBV10-1, the J call TRBJ1-5, with D perhaps TRBD1 (6 bases). The germline gives CDR1 WNHNN, CDR2 SYGVQD (reference sequence). V was shortened by 7 bases and J by 0 bases, with 19 bases between the two germline ends. This CDR3 is 17 amino acids long. The CDR3 nucleotides read TGCGCCAGCACAAATAGGGGGGGTTACCTTAGCAATCAGCCCCAGCATTTT. Translated, it gives CASTNRGGYLSNQPQHF.

The genes are TRBV15 and TRBJ2-5; a weak D match, TRBD2 (6 bases). Between the trimmed V and J ends, which lost 0 bases and 5 bases, there was a span of 25 bases. Germline V CDR1 and CDR2: LNHNV, YYDKDF (reference sequence). The CDR3 runs 19 residues. CDR3 region: CATSRDSVFFSGVGETQYF. The CDR3, as DNA: TGTGCCACCAGCAGAGATTCAGTCTTTTTTTCGGGAGTAGGGGAGACCCAGTACTTC.

This chain uses TRBV6-1 with TRBJ2-3; no definite D call. The germline CDR1 and CDR2 sequences are MNHNS and SASEGT. CDR3 length: 12 amino acids. V lost 6 bases, J lost 4 bases, and 8 bases lay in between. The CDR3 region is CASSSRSDTQYF. CDR3 DNA sequence: TGTGCCAGCAGCTCGCGGTCAGATACGCAGTATTTT.

This clone has just one count. The chain has TRBV18 and TRBJ1-4, with D unresolved. Germline CDR1 KGHSH, CDR2 LQKENI. Between the trimmed V and J ends, which lost 3 bases and 11 bases, there was a span of 19 bases. The CDR3 length is 15 residues. CDR3 residues: CASSPPKAGPEKLFF. DNA of the CDR3: TGTGCCAGCTCACCGCCCAAGGCGGGCCCAGAGAAACTGTTTTTT.

The chain has TRBV29-1 and TRBJ2-3, with 11 bases aligning to TRBD2. CDR1 SQVTM and CDR2 ANQGSEA come from the germline V gene. V trimming: 4 bases; J trimming: 9 bases; junction bases outside the gene matches: 15. This CDR3 contains 16 residues. The CDR3 region has the DNA TGCAGCGTTGGGTTTGTTGGGCTAGCGGGAGGAGTGACGCAGTATTTT. Its protein is CSVGFVGLAGGVTQYF.

The V gene is TRBV5-1, the J gene TRBJ2-7; 7 positions agree with TRBD2. V shed 0 bases, J shed 2 bases, and the junction held 5 bases outside the gene matches. The CDR3 runs to 15 residues. CDR1 and CDR2 from the germline V gene are SGHRS and YFSETQ. The DNA of the CDR3 is TGCGCCAGCAGCTTGGGCGGGAGCGATACCTACGAGCAGTACTTC. Encoded protein: CASSLGGSDTYEQYF.

The chain has TRBV10-3 and TRBJ1-3, with D tentatively TRBD1 (5 bases). With 7 bases removed from V and 1 base from J, the gap between germline ends came to 11 bases. Germline values: CDR1 ENHRY, CDR2 SYGVKD. The length of the CDR3 is 14 residues. The CDR3 loop is CAIKEGISGNTIYF. CDR3 sequence (DNA): TGTGCCATCAAGGAGGGGATTTCTGGAAACACCATATATTTT.

The count of this clone is one. The gene calls are TRBV7-2 and TRBJ2-3; perhaps TRBD2 as D (5 bases). Germline-derived CDR1 and CDR2 are SGHTA and FQGNSA. Trimming pared 3 bases from V and 2 bases from J, leaving 9 bases between. The CDR3 totals 14 residues. The CDR3 DNA reads as TGTGCCAGCAGCTTCGGAGGAGACACAGATACGCAGTATTTT. Protein product: CASSFGGDTDTQYF.